These T cell receptor beta chains were read from a single sample in a study of T cells in Graves' hyperthyroidism and ophthalmopathy. TCRdb re-called the multiplex PCR reads through MiXCR, storing one row per CDR3 protein. The sample records under 550,000 distinct CDR3 sequences, 15% to 20% being singletons. The sample consisted of blood. These receptors were obtained from a man aged 35-49 years with Graves' ophthalmopathy. The CDR3 runs from the conserved cysteine through the conserved F or W. The D gene is left open where the match is weak. Size is omitted from some rows. Given values are once, few, many or a class for expanded clones.

d_call	clone_size	j_call	v_call	cdr3_nt	cdr3_aa
TRBD1	many	TRBJ2-2	TRBV20-1	TGCAGTGCTAGATCCGGACAGGGCACCAGAGGCACCGGGGAGCTGTTTTTT	CSARSGQGTRGTGELFF
TRBD2	once	TRBJ2-7	TRBV4-2	TGTGCCAGCAGCCAAAGACTAGCCCACGAGCAGTACTTC	CASSQRLAHEQYF
NA	NA	TRBJ2-2	TRBV20-1	TGCAGTGCCCGTGGTTCGTGGAAAAACACCGGGGAGCTGTTTTTT	CSARGSWKNTGELFF
TRBD2	few	TRBJ2-3	TRBV6-1	TGTGCCAGCAGACTAGCGGGAGTGGTAGATACGCAGTATTTT	CASRLAGVVDTQYF
NA	few	TRBJ2-3	TRBV30	TGTGCCTGGAGTGCTGACAAAAGCACAGATACGCAGTATTTT	CAWSADKSTDTQYF
NA	few	TRBJ2-7	TRBV5-1	TGCGCCAGCAGCTTGGATACAGACCCCCACGAGCAGTACTTC	CASSLDTDPHEQYF
NA	many	TRBJ1-2	TRBV6-5	TGTGCCAGCAGTTACTTGCAGGGGATCCATGGCTACACCTTC	CASSYLQGIHGYTF
NA	many	TRBJ2-1	TRBV2	TGTGCCAGCAGTGAAGTGTTAGGGGCAGGGACCTGGTGGGAGCAGTTCTTC	CASSEVLGAGTWWEQFF
NA	few	TRBJ1-1	TRBV20-1	TGCAGTGCTAGGTTAGCGGGGGCGGTCGCTGAAGCTTTCTTT	CSARLAGAVAEAFF
TRBD1	many	TRBJ2-7	TRBV12-3/TRBV12-4	TGTGCCAGCAGTTGGACAGGGGGCGCCTACGAGCAGTACTTC	CASSWTGGAYEQYF
TRBD2	NA	TRBJ2-7	TRBV6-5	TGTGCCAGCAGTTACTCGTACGGGGGGGCCTACGAGCAGTACTTC	CASSYSYGGAYEQYF
NA	NA	TRBJ1-1	TRBV6-1	TGTGCCAGCAGGAAAGGGGGAAGGACTGAAGCTTTCTTT	CASRKGGRTEAFF
NA	many	TRBJ1-1	TRBV27	TGTGCCAGCCAACATGGAGGGGCAGCTTTGAACACTGAAGCTTTCTTT	CASQHGGAALNTEAFF
NA	few	TRBJ1-2	TRBV29-1	TGCAGCGTTGAAGACTCTGAAGGGAATGGCTACACCTTC	CSVEDSEGNGYTF
NA	NA	TRBJ1-2	TRBV18	TGTGCCAGCTCACCACCGAACAGGGCTTCTGGCTACACCTTC	CASSPPNRASGYTF
TRBD1	many	TRBJ1-2	TRBV12-3/TRBV12-4	TGTGCCAGCAGTTCAGCAGGGGGCGAGGGCTATGGCTACACCTTC	CASSSAGGEGYGYTF
TRBD1	many	TRBJ1-1	TRBV11-2	TGTGCCAGCAGCTTAGGAGGGGACAGGGTAGCTTTCTTT	CASSLGGDRVAFF
NA	NA	TRBJ1-6	TRBV11-2	TGTGCCAGCAGCTTAGCAGTGAGCTCCTATAATTCACCCCTCCACTTT	CASSLAVSSYNSPLHF
NA	few	TRBJ2-5	TRBV27	TGTGCCAGCAGCCCCGGGCCCCACCAAGAGACCCAGTACTTC	CASSPGPHQETQYF
TRBD1	NA	TRBJ1-2	TRBV20-1	TGCAGTGCCCAGAGGACAGGCCTGAACTATGGCTACACCTTC	CSAQRTGLNYGYTF
TRBD2	NA	TRBJ2-3	TRBV6-2/TRBV6-3	TGTGCCAGCACCTGGGCGACTAGCGGGGGGGGGACGCAGTATTTT	CASTWATSGGGTQYF
NA	many	TRBJ2-7	TRBV28	TGTGCCAGCAGTTTCACCCCAGGGGACGCAATTAGGGTTAACTACGAGCAGTACTTC	CASSFTPGDAIRVNYEQYF
NA	few	TRBJ1-5	TRBV5-6	TGTGCCAGCAGCTTGTTGAATAGCAATCAGCCCCAGCATTTT	CASSLLNSNQPQHF
NA	few	TRBJ2-3	TRBV29-1	TGCAGCGGGCGGGGAACTAGCACAGATACGCAGTATTTT	CSGRGTSTDTQYF
NA	NA	TRBJ2-1	TRBV28	TGTGCCAGCAGCCCCACTAGTGAGCAGTTCTTC	CASSPTSEQFF
NA	many	TRBJ1-2	TRBV28	TGTGCCAGCAGTTTGGCGGAGGGGGGGGCCTATGGCTACACCTTC	CASSLAEGGAYGYTF
TRBD1	few	TRBJ2-1	TRBV29-1	TGCAGCGTTCCGGACAGGGTAGACCCCTACAATGAGCAGTTCTTC	CSVPDRVDPYNEQFF
NA	many	TRBJ2-1	TRBV11-3	TGTGCCAGCAGCTTTTTTTCAGGGGACGGTGAGCAGTTCTTC	CASSFFSGDGEQFF
NA	NA	TRBJ1-2	TRBV7-9	TGTGCCACCTCGACGGCGCGCCCGGGCTACACCTTC	CATSTARPGYTF
TRBD2	few	TRBJ2-1	TRBV10-3	TGTGCCACCTCGACTAGCGGGAGTCTAAATGAGCAGTTCTTC	CATSTSGSLNEQFF
TRBD2	NA	TRBJ2-5	TRBV6-4	TGTGCCAGCCAGGGACTAGCGGTACAAGAGACCCAGTACTTC	CASQGLAVQETQYF
NA	many	TRBJ2-1	TRBV11-2	TGTGCCAGCAGCGACGACAGGGAGCGGGAGTTCTTC	CASSDDREREFF
TRBD2	few	TRBJ2-3	TRBV27	TGTGCCAGCAGTTCCCTAGCGGGGGCCCACTCTAGCACAGATACGCAGTATTTT	CASSSLAGAHSSTDTQYF
TRBD2	many	TRBJ2-7	TRBV9	TGTGCCAGCAGCGTAGCTGGGCGGGGGGACTACGAGCAGTACTTC	CASSVAGRGDYEQYF
TRBD1	many	TRBJ2-1	TRBV28	TGTGCCAGCAGTTTCCTCCGGGACAGCACCTACAATGAGCAGTTCTTC	CASSFLRDSTYNEQFF
TRBD1	NA	TRBJ1-6	TRBV6-1	TGTGCCAGCTGCGGGCGACAGACAGGGATGAATTCACCCCTCCACTTT	CASCGRQTGMNSPLHF
NA	many	TRBJ2-1	TRBV11-2	TGTGCCAGCACCAAACAAAGCTCCTACAATGAGCAGTTCTTC	CASTKQSSYNEQFF
NA	NA	TRBJ1-1	TRBV7-8	TGTGCCAGCAGCTTATCCGTTGGCGGGGGAGGCACTGAAGCTTTCTTT	CASSLSVGGGGTEAFF
NA	many	TRBJ2-1	TRBV28	TGTGCCAGCAGTTCGCTCAGGGGAAAGGAGTACAATGAGCAGTTCTTC	CASSSLRGKEYNEQFF
TRBD1	few	TRBJ1-4	TRBV10-3	TGTGCCATCAGTGAGTCGATCGGGACAGGGAATGAAAAACTGTTTTTT	CAISESIGTGNEKLFF
TRBD2	many	TRBJ2-1	TRBV28	TGTGCCAGCAGTTTAATGACTAGCGGGAGGGACAATGAGCAGTTCTTC	CASSLMTSGRDNEQFF
TRBD1	NA	TRBJ2-1	TRBV19	TGTGCCAGTAGTCCGGGACAGGGTCGAGAGGATGAGCAGTTCTTC	CASSPGQGREDEQFF
NA	NA	TRBJ2-3	TRBV2	TGTGCCAGCAGTGAATGGGGGGGCGGGAGCACAGATACGCAGTATTTT	CASSEWGGGSTDTQYF
NA	NA	TRBJ2-6	TRBV3-1	TGTGCCAGCAGCCAATCTGGGGCCAACGTCCTGACTTTC	CASSQSGANVLTF
NA	few	TRBJ2-4	TRBV6-2/TRBV6-3	TGTGCCAGCAGTACCGACTGGAGCAAAAACATTCAGTACTTC	CASSTDWSKNIQYF